The clone carrying this TCR beta chain was seen more than once but under ten times. Per germline, CDR1 SEHNR and CDR2 FQNEAQ (reference sequence). V was trimmed by 5 bases and J by 5 bases, leaving 16 bases between them. This CDR3 has 14 residues. Primers for the PCR totalled 60 Vbeta and 13 Jbeta. Assay: immunoSEQ multiplex PCR; the TCRdb copy retains only in-frame clones and omits some. The sample records about 130,000 clones, 80% to 90% being singletons. This entry belongs to a study of cytomegalovirus exposure and HLA in healthy donors. The material sequenced was PBMCs. The receptor's source is a woman aged 40 to 50 in good health and CMV-seropositive. The V and J genes are TRBV7-9 and TRBJ2-7; D gene uncertain. The CDR3, as DNA: TGTGCCAGCAGCGAGTATCGCCGGTACGACGAGCAGTACTTC. Residues: CASSEYRRYDEQYF. The whole variable domain, filled in from reference TRBV7-9 and TRBJ2-7, reads DTGVSQNPRHKITKRGQNVTFRCDPISEHNRLYWYRQTLGQGPEFLTYFQNEAQLEKSRLLSDRFSAERPKGSFSTLEIQRTEQGDSAMYLCASSEYRRYDEQYFGPGTRLTVT.